The rows below give T cell receptor beta chains drawn from one sample of a study of early T cells in non-severe SARS-CoV-2 infection. TCRdb itself ran the 5' RACE reads through MiXCR, one entry per CDR3 protein. The data show 35,000 to 45,000 distinct CDR3 sequences, with less than 6.5% seen just once and 25% to 30% held by the top ten. Material: whole blood. These receptors came from an adult who was a healthcare worker with PCR-confirmed SARS-CoV-2 infection or an uninfected control (not recorded which). CDR3s include the opening cysteine and the closing phenylalanine or tryptophan. A D gene is named only where the DNA matches it firmly. Clone size is shown for a subset of rows, as once, few, many or a class of expanded clone.

V gene	J gene	D gene	clone size	CDR3 protein	CDR3 DNA
TRBV2	TRBJ2-3	NA	few	CASSDRGGTDTQYF	TGTGCCAGCAGTGACAGGGGAGGCACAGATACGCAGTATTTT
TRBV6-2/TRBV6-3	TRBJ1-2	NA	few	CASTLRPGSLYGYTF	TGTGCCAGCACCCTAAGGCCAGGGTCGCTTTATGGCTACACCTTC
TRBV7-6	TRBJ2-1	NA	many	CASSLRTSSYNEQFF	TGTGCCAGCAGCTTAAGGACGAGCTCCTACAATGAGCAGTTCTTC
TRBV3-1	TRBJ2-7	TRBD1	NA	CASSLPGQGFNEQYF	TGTGCCAGCAGCCTCCCGGGACAGGGGTTCAACGAGCAGTACTTC
TRBV5-1	TRBJ1-1	TRBD1	NA	CASSLGTGVSMNTEAFF	TGCGCCAGCAGCTTGGGGACAGGGGTCTCCATGAACACTGAAGCTTTCTTT
TRBV29-1	TRBJ2-1	TRBD2	few	CSVTAGASSAEQFF	TGCAGCGTTACAGCGGGAGCTTCCTCCGCCGAGCAGTTCTTC
TRBV12-3/TRBV12-4	TRBJ2-1	NA	many	CASRLSGTLYNEQFF	TGTGCCAGCAGATTAAGCGGTACCCTCTACAATGAGCAGTTCTTC
TRBV20-1	TRBJ2-1	TRBD2	many	CSAPTSGRGNEQFF	TGCAGTGCACCTACTAGCGGGAGGGGAAATGAGCAGTTCTTC
TRBV7-8	TRBJ2-7	TRBD2	many	CASSVGTSGGHYEQYF	TGTGCCAGCAGCGTCGGGACTAGCGGGGGTCACTACGAGCAGTACTTC
TRBV18	TRBJ1-5	TRBD1	many	CASSPSGQGNQPQHF	TGTGCCAGCTCTCCGTCTGGACAGGGCAATCAGCCCCAGCATTTT
TRBV19	TRBJ2-5	NA	many	CASSGRGEVGTQYF	TGTGCCAGTAGTGGCAGGGGGGAGGTCGGGACCCAGTACTTC
TRBV3-1	TRBJ1-1	NA	many	CASSQAVVDTEAFF	TGTGCCAGCAGCCAAGCGGTTGTGGACACTGAAGCTTTCTTT
TRBV6-2/TRBV6-3	TRBJ2-7	NA	many	CASKEEGYEQYF	TGTGCCAGCAAGGAGGAGGGCTACGAGCAGTACTTC
TRBV5-1	TRBJ2-3	NA	many	CASSLTGSGTDTQYF	TGCGCCAGCAGCTTAACAGGGTCGGGCACAGATACGCAGTATTTT
TRBV27	TRBJ1-2	TRBD1	many	CASSLTGQNYGYTF	TGTGCCAGCAGTTTAACGGGACAGAACTATGGCTACACCTTC
TRBV10-3	TRBJ2-5	NA	medium-sized	CAISDGYQETQYF	TGTGCCATCAGCGACGGCTACCAAGAGACCCAGTACTTC
TRBV7-8	TRBJ2-7	NA	many	CASSLLSRVDHEQYF	TGTGCCAGCAGCTTATTAAGCAGGGTGGACCACGAGCAGTACTTC
TRBV7-2	TRBJ2-3	TRBD2	many	CASSPRTSGGAGTQYF	TGTGCCAGCAGCCCCCGGACTAGCGGGGGGGCGGGAACGCAGTATTTT
TRBV12-3/TRBV12-4	TRBJ2-3	NA	NA	CASSSFGTDTQYF	TGTGCCAGCAGTTCCTTTGGCACAGATACGCAGTATTTT
TRBV10-3	TRBJ2-5	NA	NA	CAISEPGMQETQYF	TGTGCCATCAGTGAGCCGGGGATGCAAGAGACCCAGTACTTC
TRBV12-3/TRBV12-4	TRBJ1-5	NA	NA	CASSFEGARPQHF	TGTGCCAGCAGTTTTGAAGGCGCCCGGCCCCAGCATTTT
TRBV7-9	TRBJ2-5	TRBD2	many	CASSPGTSGSARETQYF	TGTGCCAGCAGCCCAGGGACTAGCGGGAGCGCAAGGGAGACCCAGTACTTC
TRBV7-9	TRBJ2-2	TRBD1	NA	CASSRQGSGELFF	TGTGCCAGCAGCCGACAGGGCAGCGGGGAGCTGTTTTTT
TRBV12-3/TRBV12-4	TRBJ2-2	NA	many	CASSSSVGTGELFF	TGTGCCAGCAGTTCCTCGGTTGGCACCGGGGAGCTGTTTTTT
TRBV7-6	TRBJ1-5	TRBD1	many	CASSLSGQGQPQHF	TGTGCCAGCAGCTTATCGGGACAGGGGCAGCCCCAGCATTTT
TRBV5-1	TRBJ2-7	TRBD2	NA	CASRFWLAGDEQYF	TGCGCCAGCAGATTCTGGCTAGCGGGAGACGAGCAGTACTTC
TRBV7-9	TRBJ2-3	NA	many	CAKSVDDTDTQYF	TGTGCCAAATCAGTAGACGACACAGATACGCAGTATTTT
TRBV5-1	TRBJ2-7	NA	few	CASSWGDDTYEQYF	TGCGCCAGCAGCTGGGGGGACGACACCTACGAGCAGTACTTC
TRBV3-1	TRBJ1-1	NA	many	CASSQLRGAEAFF	TGTGCCAGCAGCCAACTAAGAGGGGCTGAAGCTTTCTTT
TRBV7-9	TRBJ2-1	TRBD2	many	CASSLPFRLAGVLNEQFF	TGTGCCAGCAGCCTACCATTCAGACTAGCGGGAGTTCTCAATGAGCAGTTCTTC
TRBV7-9	TRBJ1-3	NA	NA	CASSPVGPGNTIYF	TGTGCCAGCAGCCCCGTCGGACCTGGAAACACCATATATTTT
TRBV18	TRBJ1-2	NA	many	CASSRGSYGYTF	TGTGCCAGCTCACGGGGCAGTTATGGCTACACCTTC
TRBV20-1	TRBJ2-6	NA	many	CSALQSSGANVLTF	TGCAGTGCGCTCCAGTCCTCTGGGGCCAACGTCCTGACTTTC
TRBV6-5	TRBJ2-7	TRBD2	many	CASSWTSGKDEQYF	TGTGCCAGCAGCTGGACTAGCGGCAAAGACGAGCAGTACTTC
TRBV10-3	TRBJ1-1	NA	many	CAISGTANTEAFF	TGTGCCATCAGTGGAACAGCGAACACTGAAGCTTTCTTT
TRBV12-3/TRBV12-4	TRBJ2-4	NA	many	CASSFTHSIQYF	TGTGCCAGCAGTTTCACCCATAGCATTCAGTACTTC
TRBV6-2/TRBV6-3	TRBJ2-7	NA	NA	CASSPPVIPTYEQYF	TGTGCCAGCAGTCCCCCGGTGATTCCCACTTACGAGCAGTACTTC
TRBV18	TRBJ2-1	TRBD2	many	CASSPSGGGHNEQFF	TGTGCCAGCTCACCTAGCGGGGGGGGCCACAATGAGCAGTTCTTC
TRBV4-3	TRBJ2-3	TRBD2	many	CASSHLSGGAAYTQYF	TGCGCCAGCAGCCATCTTAGCGGGGGGGCCGCCTATACGCAGTATTTT
TRBV20-1	TRBJ2-3	TRBD1	many	CSASPGGPDTQYF	TGCAGTGCTAGCCCAGGGGGACCAGATACGCAGTATTTT
TRBV12-3/TRBV12-4	TRBJ2-7	NA	many	CASSRSANEQYF	TGTGCCAGCAGTCGAAGCGCGAACGAGCAGTACTTC
TRBV28	TRBJ2-4	NA	NA	CASEDIAKNIQYF	TGTGCCTCGGAGGATATAGCCAAAAACATTCAGTACTTC
TRBV19	TRBJ1-5	NA	many	CASSISRTGAGQPQHF	TGTGCCAGTAGTATCAGCCGGACGGGTGCTGGGCAGCCCCAGCATTTT
TRBV3-1	TRBJ2-5	NA	few	CASRRNLLETQYF	TGTGCCAGCAGGCGCAATTTACTAGAGACCCAGTACTTC
TRBV30	TRBJ2-2	TRBD2	NA	CAWRKAGTNTGELFF	TGTGCCTGGAGGAAAGCGGGGACGAACACCGGGGAGCTGTTTTTT
TRBV5-4	TRBJ2-6	NA	NA	CASSLYAGFGANVLTF	TGTGCCAGCAGCTTGTATGCGGGTTTTGGGGCCAACGTCCTGACTTTC
TRBV7-3	TRBJ2-3	TRBD2	NA	CASSFGTSGTDTQYF	TGTGCCAGCAGCTTCGGGACTAGCGGCACAGATACGCAGTATTTT
TRBV4-3	TRBJ2-3	TRBD2	few	CASSLSPGLAGVTQYF	TGCGCCAGCAGCCTCTCTCCGGGGCTAGCGGGGGTTACGCAGTATTTT
TRBV28	TRBJ2-7	TRBD2	many	CASRGEASGSYEQYF	TGTGCCAGCAGGGGGGAGGCTAGCGGGTCCTACGAGCAGTACTTC
TRBV12-3/TRBV12-4	TRBJ2-7	TRBD1	many	CASSPGTGGAGEQYF	TGTGCCAGCAGCCCCGGGACAGGGGGCGCGGGGGAGCAGTACTTC
TRBV11-2	TRBJ2-4	NA	NA	CASSLAPTLAKNIQYF	TGTGCCAGCAGCTTAGCCCCTACCCTGGCCAAAAACATTCAGTACTTC
TRBV6-5	TRBJ2-7	TRBD1	many	CASSAPGQGVYEQYF	TGTGCCAGCAGTGCACCGGGACAGGGGGTCTACGAGCAGTACTTC
TRBV18	TRBJ1-1	NA	NA	CASSPRQVNTEAFF	TGTGCCAGCTCACCACGGCAGGTGAACACTGAAGCTTTCTTT
TRBV3-2	TRBJ1-6	NA	few	CASSQDRDRAHRGSPLHF	TGTGCCAGCAGCCAAGATAGGGACAGGGCCCATAGGGGTTCACCCCTCCACTTT
TRBV12-5	TRBJ2-3	NA	few	CASVPSGAVTDTQYF	TGTGCTAGTGTCCCAAGCGGAGCGGTGACAGATACGCAGTATTTT